This TCR beta chain was identified in a study of regulatory T cells in long-lasting Graves disease. V lost 0 bases to trimming and J lost 1 base, with 11 bases between them. Germline V lookup: CDR1 SGHRS, CDR2 YFSETQ. This CDR3 spans 15 amino acids. Study-wide findings and caveats: Persistent disease preferred TRBV28, TRBJ1-2 and TRBJ2-5; new disease, TRBV20-1 and TRBJ2-1. Possibly, accuracy suffered from the small sample size.

Building the TCR beta libraries relied on iRepertoire HTBI primers, and CDR3 regions underwent Arm-PCR. TCRdb processed the multiplex PCR reads anew with MiXCR; each CDR3 protein has one entry. The data hold 700,000 or so distinct CDR3 sequences, with 30% observed a single time. Of note for this clonotype: Antigen unknown.

Time point: persistent/refractory GD, antithyroid drugs over 5 years with positive TRAb. PBMC-derived RNA was used for the TCR library. Clinicians diagnosed Graves' disease using American Thyroid Association guidelines. This TCR was sampled from a female donor with Graves disease. The gene calls are TRBV5-1 and TRBJ2-7; TRBD1 or TRBD2 may be the D gene (7 bases each). The specimen was peripheral blood mononuclear cells (PBMCs), collected when the disease was refractory, from a patient treated with antithyroid drugs. Here the CDR3 DNA reads TGCGCCAGCAGCTTGGGAGCGGGACAGTCCTACGAGCAGTACTTC. Its translation is CASSLGAGQSYEQYF.